Below are 12 T cell receptor beta chains sequenced from a single sample in a study of CD8 T cells in Susac syndrome. Reverse transcription of about 0.45 to 1 ug RNA was carried out with random hexamers. TCRdb analysed the immunoSEQ multiplex PCR reads with MiXCR anew, one entry per CDR3 protein. Of around 230,000 distinct CDR3 sequences in the sample, almost 97% were seen once. Material: CD4+ T cells from PBMCs. The source is a human donor with Susac syndrome.

This sequence joins TRBV6-1 and TRBJ1-2, with D perhaps TRBD1 (5 bases). The CDR3 runs to 12 residues. In germline, CDR1 is MNHNS, CDR2 SASEGT. The germline V and J ends were trimmed by 6 bases and 12 bases, with 17 bases remaining between them. CDR3 sequence reads: CASRDTYRGNTF. In DNA form, the CDR3 reads TGTGCCAGCAGGGACACCTATCGGGGGAACACCTTC.

The chain employs TRBV29-1 and TRBJ2-7; D gene ambiguous. The CDR3 loop spans 15 amino acids. Trimming stripped 5 bases from V and 3 bases from J, with 20 bases between. Germline V CDR1 and CDR2: SQVTM, ANQGSEA. This CDR3 reads CSVLGLDEARYEQYF. CDR3 bases: TGCAGCGTTCTAGGGTTAGACGAAGCTCGCTACGAGCAGTACTTC.

This chain joins TRBV28 and TRBJ1-5; D is uncertain. V was trimmed by 2 bases and J by 3 bases, leaving 17 bases between them. Looked up from germline, CDR1 is MDHEN and CDR2 is SYDVKM. This CDR3 region has 17 residues. CDR3 residues: CASSLPQVGLVNQPQHF. The CDR3 region has the DNA TGTGCCAGCAGTTTACCTCAGGTAGGGCTGGTCAATCAGCCCCAGCATTTT. The full variable domain, with the rest looked up from reference TRBV28 and TRBJ1-5, is DVKVTQSSRYLVKRTGEKVFLECVQDMDHENMFWYRQDPGLGLRLIYFSYDVKMKEKGDIPEGYSVSREKKERFSLILESASTNQTSMYLCASSLPQVGLVNQPQHFGDGTRLSIL.

The CDR3 here is CSAPQGSADTQYF. The CDR3 nucleotides are TGCAGTGCTCCACAGGGGTCTGCAGATACGCAGTATTTT. V gene TRBV20-1 combines with J gene TRBJ2-3, with 7 bases aligning to TRBD1. Trimming removed 5 bases from V and 4 bases from J; junction bases left unmatched: 6. The CDR3 is 13 residues long. From germline, CDR1 is DFQATT and CDR2 SNEGSKA (reference sequence).

The chain is built from TRBV20-1 and TRBJ2-1, with D possibly matching TRBD2 (6 bases). CDR1 and CDR2 (germline): DFQATT, SNEGSKA (reference sequence). This CDR3 has 14 amino acids. V lost 5 bases and J lost 5, with 16 bases in between. The CDR3: CSARGDFVNNEQFF. CDR3 bases: TGCAGTGCTCGAGGGGACTTCGTAAACAATGAGCAGTTCTTC.

The sample holds one count of this clonotype. The chain links TRBV5-1 to TRBJ2-2; unclear D gene. Trimming took 1 base from V and 5 from J, leaving 9 bases between them. The CDR3 has 14 residues. Germline V gene sequence: CDR1 SGHRS, CDR2 YFSETQ. Here the CDR3 DNA reads TGCGCCAGCAGCTTGTCCAAGCCTACCGGGGAGCTGTTTTTT. It encodes CASSLSKPTGELFF.

V gene TRBV29-1 combines with J gene TRBJ2-3, with TRBD2 matching over 7 bases. Germline trimming cut 7 bases from V and 2 bases from J; bases unmatched to any gene: 9. In germline, CDR1 is SQVTM, CDR2 ANQGSEA. The CDR3 has 14 residues. Here the CDR3 DNA reads TGCAGCGCCTCCCGGAGCGGGGCCACAGATACGCAGTATTTT. As protein: CSASRSGATDTQYF.

V and J are TRBV20-1 and TRBJ2-1, with D perhaps given as TRBD1 or TRBD2 (6 bases each). CDR1 and CDR2 (germline): DFQATT, SNEGSKA (reference sequence). With 7 bases removed from V and 0 bases from J, the gap between germline ends came to 28 bases. This CDR3 spans 19 amino acids. CDR3 in amino acids: CSVSEEAKGGVGSYNEQFF. Written as DNA, the CDR3 is TGCAGTGTCTCAGAAGAAGCTAAGGGGGGAGTGGGCTCCTACAATGAGCAGTTCTTC.

The rearrangement joins TRBV7-6 to TRBJ1-4; TRBD1 might be the D (5 bases). The CDR3 totals 16 residues. V lost 2 bases, J lost 5 bases, and 15 bases lay in between. Germline V gene lookup returns CDR1 SGHVS and CDR2 FNYEAQ. CDR3 loop: CASSLRAGMGNEKLFF. The CDR3 nucleotides read TGTGCCAGCAGCTTAAGGGCAGGGATGGGGAATGAAAAACTGTTTTTT.

The chain links TRBV12-3 or TRBV12-4 to TRBJ2-5; D might be TRBD2 (6 bases). This CDR3 has 15 amino acids. The V end lost 5 bases, the J end lost 4 bases, and 17 bases lay between the germline ends. In DNA form, the CDR3 reads TGTGCCAGCAGTCCCTTAGGGAGCGGGTCAGAGACCCAGTACTTC. It is translated as CASSPLGSGSETQYF.

V is TRBV3-1 and J is TRBJ2-7, with 11 nucleotides matching TRBD2. The CDR3 sequence is 15 residues long. The V gene end was trimmed by 1 base and the J gene end by 6 bases; junction bases not matched to a gene: 5. Germline CDR1 is LGHDT and CDR2 is YNNKEL (reference sequence). As DNA, the CDR3 is TGTGCCAGCAGCCAAGGTATAGCGGGAGGGCGCGAGCAGTACTTC. It translates to CASSQGIAGGREQYF.

The J gene is TRBJ2-1, the V gene TRBV2; TRBD2 aligns across 9 bases. The germline CDR1 and CDR2 sequences are SNHLY and FYNNEI. The CDR3 loop spans 17 amino acids. The V gene end was trimmed by 10 bases and the J gene end by 4 bases; junction bases not matched to a gene: 17. The CDR3 reads CAILRASGVSNYNEQFF. DNA of the CDR3: TGTGCCATCCTGAGGGCTAGCGGGGTCTCGAATTACAATGAGCAGTTCTTC.